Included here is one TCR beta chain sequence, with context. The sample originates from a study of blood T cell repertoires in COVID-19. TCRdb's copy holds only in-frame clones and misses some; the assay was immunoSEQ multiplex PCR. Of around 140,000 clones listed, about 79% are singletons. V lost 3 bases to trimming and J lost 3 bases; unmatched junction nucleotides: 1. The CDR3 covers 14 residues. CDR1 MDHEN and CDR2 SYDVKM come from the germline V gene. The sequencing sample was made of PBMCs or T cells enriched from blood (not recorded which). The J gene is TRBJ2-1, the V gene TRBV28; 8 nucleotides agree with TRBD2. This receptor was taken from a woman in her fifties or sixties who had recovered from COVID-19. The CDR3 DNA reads TGTGCCAGCAGTTTGACTAGCGTCTACAATGAGCAGTTCTTC. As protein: CASSLTSVYNEQFF.